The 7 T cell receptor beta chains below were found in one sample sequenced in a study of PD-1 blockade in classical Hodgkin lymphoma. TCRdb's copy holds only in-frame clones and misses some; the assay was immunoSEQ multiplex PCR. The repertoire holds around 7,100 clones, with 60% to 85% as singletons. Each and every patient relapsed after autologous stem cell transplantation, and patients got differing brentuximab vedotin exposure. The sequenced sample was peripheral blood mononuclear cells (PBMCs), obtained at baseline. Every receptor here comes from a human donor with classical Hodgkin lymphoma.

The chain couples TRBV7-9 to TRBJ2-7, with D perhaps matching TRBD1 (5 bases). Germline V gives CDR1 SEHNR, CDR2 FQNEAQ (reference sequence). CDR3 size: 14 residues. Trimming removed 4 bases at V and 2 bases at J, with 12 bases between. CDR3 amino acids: CASSYPTAPYEQYF. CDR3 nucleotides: TGTGCCAGCAGCTACCCGACAGCGCCCTACGAGCAGTACTTC.

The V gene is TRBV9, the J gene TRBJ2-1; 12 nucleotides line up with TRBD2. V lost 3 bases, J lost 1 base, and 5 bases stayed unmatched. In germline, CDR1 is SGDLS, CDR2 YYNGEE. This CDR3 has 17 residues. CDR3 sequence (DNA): TGTGCCAGCAGCGGGGGACTAGCGGGCCTGTCCTACAATGAGCAGTTCTTC. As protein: CASSGGLAGLSYNEQFF.

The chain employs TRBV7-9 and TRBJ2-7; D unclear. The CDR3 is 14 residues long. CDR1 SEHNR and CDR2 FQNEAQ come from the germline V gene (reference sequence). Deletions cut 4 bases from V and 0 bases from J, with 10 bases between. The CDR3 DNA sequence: TGTGCCAGCAGCTCCATGTCCAGCTCCTACGAGCAGTACTTC. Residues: CASSSMSSSYEQYF.

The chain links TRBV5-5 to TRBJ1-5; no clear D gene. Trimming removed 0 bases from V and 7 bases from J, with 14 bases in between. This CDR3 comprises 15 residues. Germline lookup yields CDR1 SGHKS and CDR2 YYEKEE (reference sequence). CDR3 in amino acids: CASSLEVTRIQPQHF. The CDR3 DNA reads TGTGCCAGCAGCTTGGAGGTCACGAGAATCCAGCCCCAGCATTTT. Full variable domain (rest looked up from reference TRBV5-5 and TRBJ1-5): DAGVTQSPTHLIKTRGQQVTLRCSPISGHKSVSWYQQVLGQGPQFIFQYYEKEERGRGNFPDRFSARQFPNYSSELNVNALLLGDSALYLCASSLEVTRIQPQHFGDGTRLSIL.

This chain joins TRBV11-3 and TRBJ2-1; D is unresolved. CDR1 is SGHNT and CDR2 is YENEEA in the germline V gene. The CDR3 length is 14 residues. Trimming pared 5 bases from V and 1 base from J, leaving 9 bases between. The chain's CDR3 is CASSPGWSYNEQFF. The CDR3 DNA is TGTGCCAGCAGCCCCGGGTGGTCCTACAATGAGCAGTTCTTC.

This chain's CDR3 is CASSLDDRDSFSYEQYF. CDR3 nucleotides: TGTGCCAGCAGCTTAGACGACAGGGACAGCTTCTCCTACGAGCAGTACTTC. V is TRBV11-2 and J is TRBJ2-7; 7 bases are shared with TRBD1. J gave up 0 bases and V 0 bases, and 8 bases lay outside the gene matches. Germline loops: CDR1 SGHAT, CDR2 FQNNGV. This CDR3 contains 17 residues.

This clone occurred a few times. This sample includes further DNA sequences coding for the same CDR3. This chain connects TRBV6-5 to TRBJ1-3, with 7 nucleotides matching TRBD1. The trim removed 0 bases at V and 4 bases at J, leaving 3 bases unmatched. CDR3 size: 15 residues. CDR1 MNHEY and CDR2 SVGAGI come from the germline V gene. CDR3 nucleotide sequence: TGTGCCAGCAGTTACTCGAGGGGGCCGGGAAACACCATATATTTT. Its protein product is CASSYSRGPGNTIYF.